This T cell receptor (beta chain) is from a study of blood T cell repertoires in COVID-19 (dated by TCRdb to between 2020 and 2021). At the level of the whole study: The collaborator samples originated in the United States, Italy and Spain and spanned the acute and convalescent phases of COVID-19. Where HLA class I and class II types were available, the types were taken from metadata supplied by the sample provider, not from assay-based typing. The prospective study material was composed of cDNA or gDNA derived from T cells, B-cell-depleted T cells, or PBMCs. The repertoires were made available in a free public database intended to serve as a resource for research on the immune response to SARS-CoV-2. Deeply sampled blood TCRbeta repertoires from subjects exposed to, actively infected with, or recovered from COVID-19 were included in the dataset. The samples were drawn from two sources: the first 160 participants of the ongoing ImmuneRACE study, and fewer than 1,500 subjects contributed by 6 global collaborators. Sample metadata almost always included a de-identified subject ID, COVID-19 status, age in years and sex. What the research found in general, with its limitations: The amount of clinical and demographic metadata varied by source and participant and was provided uncurated.

TCRbeta CDR3 regions were amplified from genomic DNA using the immunoSEQ Assay, a bias-controlled multiplex PCR. The authors processed their data as follows. Within the assay, amplification of reference gene primers was used to estimate how many nucleated cells each sample contained. To quantify the absolute abundance of each unique TCRbeta CDR3 rearrangement, sequence reads were collapsed and filtered. For each sample, productive Simpson clonality was calculated by taking the square root of Simpson's diversity index across productive rearrangements. TCRdb took over this immuneACCESS table, retaining in-frame rearrangements with V and J assigned. Such tables are incomplete; in checked studies, under half of the missing clones stem from an unresolved V gene, and the remainder is unexplained. For V, J and clone size, that table is used; D and trimming come from the DNA. This sample gives about 290,000 clones in total; roughly 88% of them show up just once. The ten top clones hold about 3% of the sample.

Collaborating institutions collected whole blood in K2EDTA tubes following their own protocols. For TCRbeta analysis, collaborators shipped samples as frozen whole blood, isolated PBMCs, or DNA extracted from either of those sample types. CDR1 and CDR2 are read off the germline V gene as SGHTA and FQGNSA. The CDR3 spans 15 residues, from the cysteine through the phenylalanine. Only the CDR3 DNA stays, 45 bases, in frame from base 1. Unmatched junction bases come to 6, with V trimmed by 3 bases and J by 4 bases. About this clone: Its antigen is unknown. Base qualities are not recorded, but no much larger clone differs from it by a single base.

The sequence is built from TRBV7-2 and TRBJ2-1, with TRBD2 identical over 7 junction bases. The sequencing sample was made of peripheral blood. The source of this sequence is a woman aged 25-40 years with active or convalescent COVID-19. CDR3 region: CASSLPSGGYNEQFF. The nucleotide sequence reads TGTGCCAGCAGCTTGCCTAGCGGTGGTTACAATGAGCAGTTCTTC. The reference TRBV7-2 and TRBJ2-1 proteins fill in what lies around the CDR3, so the full variable domain reads GAGVSQSPSNKVTEKGKDVELRCDPISGHTALYWYRQSLGQGLEFLIYFQGNSAPDKSGLPSDRFSAERTGGSVSTLTIQRTQQEDSAVYLCASSLPSGGYNEQFFGPGTRLTVL.